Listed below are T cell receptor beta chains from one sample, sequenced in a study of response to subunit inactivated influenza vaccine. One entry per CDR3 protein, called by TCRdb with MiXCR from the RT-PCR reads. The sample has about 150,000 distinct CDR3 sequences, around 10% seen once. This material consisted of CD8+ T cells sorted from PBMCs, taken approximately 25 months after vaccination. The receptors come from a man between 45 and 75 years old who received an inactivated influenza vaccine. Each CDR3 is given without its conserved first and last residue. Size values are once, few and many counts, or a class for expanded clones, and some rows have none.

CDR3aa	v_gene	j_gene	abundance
ASSLVRGGPWETQY	TRBV11-2	TRBJ2-5	few
ASSSGQGNTEAF	TRBV12-3/TRBV12-4	TRBJ1-1	many
ASSQDGLAGADTQY	TRBV4-3	TRBJ2-3	few
ASSHGTSGPYEQY	TRBV7-9	TRBJ2-7	.
ASSLGTGWSSYEQY	TRBV7-9	TRBJ2-7	many
ASSFKGVQETQY	TRBV12-3/TRBV12-4	TRBJ2-5	.
ASSPAQGAYNEQF	TRBV19	TRBJ2-1	few
ASSERQGLGVQETQY	TRBV13	TRBJ2-5	.
SARVGGMGEQY	TRBV20-1	TRBJ2-7	few
ASSWGYETGFTGELF	TRBV6-5	TRBJ2-2	many
ASRDSAGMVYEQY	TRBV27	TRBJ2-7	.
ASSSGSGYNEQF	TRBV7-3	TRBJ2-1	few
ASSDGVNTGELF	TRBV2	TRBJ2-2	.
ASSVTGTGDNEQF	TRBV2	TRBJ2-1	few
SAFTDGEEYEQY	TRBV20-1	TRBJ2-7	.
ASSSYTGTNTEAF	TRBV7-6	TRBJ1-1	.
ASSPRDRGPVYGYT	TRBV12-3/TRBV12-4	TRBJ1-2	few
ASSYDPSGSSYNEQF	TRBV6-5	TRBJ2-1	.
ASSQAGGRTEAF	TRBV3-1	TRBJ1-1	few
ASSKGPDTQY	TRBV7-3	TRBJ2-3	few
SARERGRASTGELF	TRBV20-1	TRBJ2-2	few
ASSQGSRVEETQY	TRBV14	TRBJ2-5	.
ASSQDRQGVTEAF	TRBV4-3	TRBJ1-1	few
ASSIGRLRGKTQY	TRBV19	TRBJ2-3	.
ASSGGGAGVGYEQY	TRBV6-1	TRBJ2-7	few
ASSHGDYNEQF	TRBV4-2	TRBJ2-1	many
ASSQRHRLAGNEQF	TRBV3-1	TRBJ2-1	.
ASRGGENGEQY	TRBV28	TRBJ2-7	few
SANSRDSELSGNTIY	TRBV20-1	TRBJ1-3	.
ASAASYEQY	TRBV6-2/TRBV6-3	TRBJ2-7	.
ASSLSGETDEQF	TRBV12-3/TRBV12-4	TRBJ2-1	few
ASSLQGAFNEQF	TRBV12-3/TRBV12-4	TRBJ2-1	few
ASSHHREIGEQF	TRBV4-1	TRBJ2-1	.
ASRVAGGRQETQY	TRBV6-4	TRBJ2-5	.
ASSQDSLAGGETQY	TRBV3-1	TRBJ2-5	.
ASSETSGISETQY	TRBV3-1	TRBJ2-5	.
ASSLSLRVYSPLH	TRBV7-8	TRBJ1-6	.
ASSYLTLSGSADTQY	TRBV6-5	TRBJ2-3	.
AISEASGYTYEQY	TRBV10-3	TRBJ2-7	few
ASSILGTDQPQH	TRBV19	TRBJ1-5	.
ASSPKGILYEQY	TRBV7-6	TRBJ2-7	.
ASSFVGGPGANVLT	TRBV7-9	TRBJ2-6	.
ASSQDLLNEQF	TRBV4-3	TRBJ2-1	many
ASSLTGGRTEAF	TRBV19	TRBJ1-1	.
ASSQQGTGGYGYT	TRBV3-1	TRBJ1-2	few
ASSQEMGTGAYGYT	TRBV4-1	TRBJ1-2	many
ASSSNRVAF	TRBV27	TRBJ1-1	many
ASGSTPGANVLT	TRBV25-1	TRBJ2-6	few
ASSQEGQADYGYT	TRBV6-1	TRBJ1-2	few
SARGAGNTIY	TRBV29-1	TRBJ1-3	.
ASSHPVGGVTEQF	TRBV16	TRBJ2-1	.
ASSPRTSPNEQF	TRBV27	TRBJ2-1	few
SAADFREQF	TRBV20-1	TRBJ2-1	few